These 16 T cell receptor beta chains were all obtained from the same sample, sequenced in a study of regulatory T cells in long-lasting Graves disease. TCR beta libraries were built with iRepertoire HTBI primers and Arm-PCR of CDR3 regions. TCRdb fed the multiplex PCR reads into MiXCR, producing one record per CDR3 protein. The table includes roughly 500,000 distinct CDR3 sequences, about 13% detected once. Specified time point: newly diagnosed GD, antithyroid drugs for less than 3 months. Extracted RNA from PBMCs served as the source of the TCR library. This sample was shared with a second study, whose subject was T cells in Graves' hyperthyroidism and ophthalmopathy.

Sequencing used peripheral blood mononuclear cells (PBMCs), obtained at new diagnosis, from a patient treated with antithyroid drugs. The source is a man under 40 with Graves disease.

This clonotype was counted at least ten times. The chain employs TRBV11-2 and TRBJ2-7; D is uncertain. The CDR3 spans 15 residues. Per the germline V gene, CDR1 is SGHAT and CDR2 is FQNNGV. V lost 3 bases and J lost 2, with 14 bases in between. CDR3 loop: CASSFPGLSTYEQYF. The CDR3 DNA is TGTGCCAGCAGCTTTCCGGGCCTCAGTACCTACGAGCAGTACTTC.

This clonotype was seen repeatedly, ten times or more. The CDR3 protein is CASSYARLADTYEQYF. CDR3 bases: TGTGCCAGCAGTTACGCAAGACTAGCGGATACCTACGAGCAGTACTTC. The chain couples TRBV6-2 or TRBV6-3 to TRBJ2-7, with 9 bases identical to TRBD2. The CDR3 totals 16 residues. CDR1 is MNHEY, CDR2 SVGEGT, per germline. The J segment lost 2 bases and the V segment lost 2 bases, leaving 7 bases of the junction unmatched.

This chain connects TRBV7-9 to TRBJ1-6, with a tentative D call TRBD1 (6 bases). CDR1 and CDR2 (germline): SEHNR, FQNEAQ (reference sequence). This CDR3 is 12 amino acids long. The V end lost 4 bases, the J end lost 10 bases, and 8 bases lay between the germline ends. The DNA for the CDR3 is TGTGCCAGCAGCTGGGGGCCGTCACCCCTCCACTTT. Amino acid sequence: CASSWGPSPLHF.

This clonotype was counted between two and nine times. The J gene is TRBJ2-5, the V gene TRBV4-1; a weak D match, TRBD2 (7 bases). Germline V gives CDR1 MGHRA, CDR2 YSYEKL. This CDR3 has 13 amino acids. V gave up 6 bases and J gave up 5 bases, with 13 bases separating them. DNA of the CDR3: TGCGCCAGCAGGGGGGGGGGCGGGGAGACCCAGTACTTC. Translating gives CASRGGGGETQYF.

DNA of the CDR3: TGTGCCAGCAGCTTAGCGTGGACAGACAAAAACATTCAGTACTTC. As protein: CASSLAWTDKNIQYF. The chain is built from TRBV7-9 and TRBJ2-4; TRBD1 might be the D (6 bases). CDR1 and CDR2 from the germline V gene are SEHNR and FQNEAQ (reference sequence). Between the trimmed V and J ends, which lost 0 bases and 3 bases, there was a span of 9 bases. The CDR3 loop spans 15 amino acids. Full variable domain (rest looked up from reference TRBV7-9 and TRBJ2-4): DTGVSQNPRHKITKRGQNVTFRCDPISEHNRLYWYRQTLGQGPEFLTYFQNEAQLEKSRLLSDRFSAERPKGSFSTLEIQRTEQGDSAMYLCASSLAWTDKNIQYFGAGTRLSVL.

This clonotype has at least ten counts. CDR3 sequence reads: CASRGRGSETEAFF. In DNA, the CDR3 is TGTGCCAGCAGGGGCCGGGGAAGTGAGACTGAAGCTTTCTTT. This sequence joins TRBV6-2 or TRBV6-3 and TRBJ1-1, with unresolved D. Germline CDR1 and CDR2: MNHEY and SVGEGT. CDR3 size: 14 residues. Trimming stripped 6 bases from V and 5 bases from J, with 16 bases between.

This CDR3 reads CASRPSPGVLTF. CDR3 nucleotides: TGTGCCAGCAGGCCATCCCCCGGCGTCCTGACTTTC. The rearrangement joins TRBV3-1 to TRBJ2-6; the D is unclear. With 6 bases removed from V and 12 bases from J, the gap between germline ends came to 12 bases. The CDR3 length is 12 residues. The germline CDR1 and CDR2 sequences are LGHDT and YNNKEL (reference sequence).

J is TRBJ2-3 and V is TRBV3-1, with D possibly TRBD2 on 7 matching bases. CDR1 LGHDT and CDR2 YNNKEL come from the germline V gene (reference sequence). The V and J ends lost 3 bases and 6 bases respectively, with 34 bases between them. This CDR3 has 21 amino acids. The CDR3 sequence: CASSQRRLAREGDTDLDTQYF. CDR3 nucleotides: TGTGCCAGCAGCCAGCGTAGACTAGCACGAGAGGGGGACACCGACCTGGATACGCAGTATTTT.

The CDR3 spells CASSAVWVLSTDTQYF. CDR3 DNA sequence: TGTGCCAGCAGCGCGGTTTGGGTATTGAGCACAGATACGCAGTATTTT. The chain combines TRBV28 with TRBJ2-3; D remains unclear. V gave up 6 bases and J gave up 0 bases, with 16 bases separating them. Germline CDR1 reads MDHEN; CDR2 reads SYDVKM. This CDR3 comprises 16 residues.

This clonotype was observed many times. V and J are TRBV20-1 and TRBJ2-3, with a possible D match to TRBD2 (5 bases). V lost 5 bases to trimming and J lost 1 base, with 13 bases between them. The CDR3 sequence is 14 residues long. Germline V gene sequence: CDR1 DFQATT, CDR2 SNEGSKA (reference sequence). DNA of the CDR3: TGCAGTGCTCACACCGAGAGGGGCACAGATACGCAGTATTTT. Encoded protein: CSAHTERGTDTQYF.

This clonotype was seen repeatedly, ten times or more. The CDR3, as DNA: TGTGCCAGCACCTTCACTAGCGGGATCGACGAGCAGTACTTC. As protein: CASTFTSGIDEQYF. This chain links TRBV12-3 or TRBV12-4 with TRBJ2-7, with TRBD2 matching 10 bases. The CDR3 totals 14 residues. Germline trimming cut 7 bases from V and 5 bases from J; bases unmatched to any gene: 8.

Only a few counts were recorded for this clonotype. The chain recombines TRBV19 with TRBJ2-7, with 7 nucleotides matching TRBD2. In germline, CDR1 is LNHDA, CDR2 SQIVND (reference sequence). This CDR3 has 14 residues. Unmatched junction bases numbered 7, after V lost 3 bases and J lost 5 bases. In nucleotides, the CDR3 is TGTGCCAGTAGTATTCGCGGACTAGGGGACGAGCAGTACTTC. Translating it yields CASSIRGLGDEQYF.

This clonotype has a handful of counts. CDR3 bases: TGTGCCAGCAGTGACGCGGGACTAGGGGTAGAGACCCAGTACTTC. It codes for CASSDAGLGVETQYF. The V gene is TRBV6-1, the J gene TRBJ2-5, with TRBD2 matching over 8 bases. This CDR3 is 15 amino acids long. V lost 3 bases and J lost 4; bases outside the gene matches: 7. Germline lookup yields CDR1 MNHNS and CDR2 SASEGT.

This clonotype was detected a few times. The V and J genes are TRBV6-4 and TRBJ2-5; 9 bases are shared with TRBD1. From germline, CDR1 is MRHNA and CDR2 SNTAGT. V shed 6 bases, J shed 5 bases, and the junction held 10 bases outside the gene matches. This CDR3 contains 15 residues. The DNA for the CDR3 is TGTGCCAGCAGCGAAACAGGGGGCGACGGGGAGACCCAGTACTTC. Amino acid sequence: CASSETGGDGETQYF.

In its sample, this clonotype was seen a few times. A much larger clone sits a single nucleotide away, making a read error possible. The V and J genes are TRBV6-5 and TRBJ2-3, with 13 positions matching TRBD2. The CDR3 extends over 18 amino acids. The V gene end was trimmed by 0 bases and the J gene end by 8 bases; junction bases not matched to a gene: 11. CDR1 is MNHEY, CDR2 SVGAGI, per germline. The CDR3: CASSYSKGLAGEVGTQYF. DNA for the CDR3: TGTGCCAGCAGTTACTCGAAAGGACTAGCGGGAGAAGTGGGTACGCAGTATTTT.

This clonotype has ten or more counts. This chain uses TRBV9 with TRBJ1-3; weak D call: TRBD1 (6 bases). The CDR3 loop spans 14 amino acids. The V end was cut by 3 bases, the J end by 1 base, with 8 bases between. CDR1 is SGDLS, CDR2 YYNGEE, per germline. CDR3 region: CASSEQGSGNTIYF. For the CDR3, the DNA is TGTGCCAGCAGCGAACAGGGTTCTGGAAACACCATATATTTT.